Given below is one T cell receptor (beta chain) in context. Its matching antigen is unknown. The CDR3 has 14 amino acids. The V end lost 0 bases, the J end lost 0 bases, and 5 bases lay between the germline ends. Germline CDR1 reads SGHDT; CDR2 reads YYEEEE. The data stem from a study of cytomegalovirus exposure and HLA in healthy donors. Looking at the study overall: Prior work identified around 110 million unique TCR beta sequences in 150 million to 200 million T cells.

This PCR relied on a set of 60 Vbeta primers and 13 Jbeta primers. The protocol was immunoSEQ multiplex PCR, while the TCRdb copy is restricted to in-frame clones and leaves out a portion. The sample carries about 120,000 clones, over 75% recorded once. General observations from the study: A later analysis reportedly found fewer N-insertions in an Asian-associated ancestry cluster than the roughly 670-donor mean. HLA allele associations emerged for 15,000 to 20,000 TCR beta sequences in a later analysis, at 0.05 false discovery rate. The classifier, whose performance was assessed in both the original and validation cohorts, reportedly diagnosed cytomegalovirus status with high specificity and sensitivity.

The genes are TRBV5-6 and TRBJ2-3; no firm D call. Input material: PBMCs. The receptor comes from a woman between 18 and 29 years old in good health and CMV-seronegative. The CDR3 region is CASSLAGSTDTQYF. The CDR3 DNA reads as TGTGCCAGCAGCTTGGCCGGGAGCACAGATACGCAGTATTTT.